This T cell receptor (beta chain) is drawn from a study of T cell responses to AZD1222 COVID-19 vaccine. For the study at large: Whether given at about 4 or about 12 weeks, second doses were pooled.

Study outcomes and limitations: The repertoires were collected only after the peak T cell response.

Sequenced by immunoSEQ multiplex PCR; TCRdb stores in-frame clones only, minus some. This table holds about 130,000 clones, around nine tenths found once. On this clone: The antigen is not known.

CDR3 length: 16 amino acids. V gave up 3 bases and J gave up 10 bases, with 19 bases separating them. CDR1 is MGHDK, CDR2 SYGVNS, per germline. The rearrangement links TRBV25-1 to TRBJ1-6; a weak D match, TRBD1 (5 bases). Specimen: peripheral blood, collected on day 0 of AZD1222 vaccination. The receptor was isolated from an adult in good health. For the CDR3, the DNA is TGTGCCAGCAGTGAGCCCCGTGTGGGGGTCAGATCACCCCTCCACTTT. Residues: CASSEPRVGVRSPLHF.